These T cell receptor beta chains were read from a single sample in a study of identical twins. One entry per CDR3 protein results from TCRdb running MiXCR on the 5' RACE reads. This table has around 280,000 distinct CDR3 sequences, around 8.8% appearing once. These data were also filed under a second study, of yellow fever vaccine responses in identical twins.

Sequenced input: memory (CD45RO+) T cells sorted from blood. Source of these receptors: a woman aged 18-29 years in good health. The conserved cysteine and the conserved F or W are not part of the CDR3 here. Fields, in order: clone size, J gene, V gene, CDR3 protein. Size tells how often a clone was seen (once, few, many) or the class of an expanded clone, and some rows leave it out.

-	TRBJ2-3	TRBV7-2	ASSLSGAGGVTQY
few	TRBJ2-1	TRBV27	ASQKGDTKGNEQF
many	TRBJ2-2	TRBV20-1	SARPLAGGHTGELF
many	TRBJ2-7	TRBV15	ATSREGGGYEQY
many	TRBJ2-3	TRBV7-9	ASSLLAGGPTDTQY
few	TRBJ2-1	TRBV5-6	ASSLVLARNEQF
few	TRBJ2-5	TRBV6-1	ASSEAPATGGQETQY
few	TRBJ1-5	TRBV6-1	ASSQQLSDGNQPQH
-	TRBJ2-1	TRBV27	ATTGWGGRESSYNEQF
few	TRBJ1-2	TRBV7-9	ASTLASGDYGYT
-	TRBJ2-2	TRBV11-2	ASSNPGGGGELF
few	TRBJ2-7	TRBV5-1	ASSPPGGAREQY
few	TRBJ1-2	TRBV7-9	ASILANYGYT
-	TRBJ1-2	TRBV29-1	SVAPGNYGYT
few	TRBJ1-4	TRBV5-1	ASSLESRAANEKLF
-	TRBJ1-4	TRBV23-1	ASSQLSASGKLF
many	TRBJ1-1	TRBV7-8	ASSSILLGEAF
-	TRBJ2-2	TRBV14	ASSPWRGSGITGELF
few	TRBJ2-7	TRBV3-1	ASSQGISYAQY
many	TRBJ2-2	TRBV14	ASSQPNSANTGELF
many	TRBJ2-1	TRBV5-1	ASSLGGGRSLEQF
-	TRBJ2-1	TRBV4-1	ASSQDFRTSGIIFYNEQF
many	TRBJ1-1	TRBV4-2	ASSQGELNTEAF
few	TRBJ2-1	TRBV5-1	ASSYSRDRSYNEQF
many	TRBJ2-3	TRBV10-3	AISEIGGNTQY
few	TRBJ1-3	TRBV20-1	SAFQGGNTIY
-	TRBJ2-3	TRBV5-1	ASSLGGADPDTQY
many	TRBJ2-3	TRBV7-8	ASSRREAGDRTDTQY
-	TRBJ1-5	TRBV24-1	ATSDRPGQGLREGNQPQH
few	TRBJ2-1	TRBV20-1	SARPSPIGEQF
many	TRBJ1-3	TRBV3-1	ASSQRFLGGNTIY
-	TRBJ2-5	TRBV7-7	ASSLGSLETQY
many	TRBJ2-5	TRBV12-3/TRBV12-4	ASSPPDWYQETQY
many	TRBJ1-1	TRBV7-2	ASSNRQGSLNSEAF
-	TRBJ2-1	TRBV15	ATSGDLLRRGTSSYNEQF
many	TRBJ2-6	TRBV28	ASSSGGISGANVLT
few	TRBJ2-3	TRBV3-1	ASSHRGLAGGPKDTQY
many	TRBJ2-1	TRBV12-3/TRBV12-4	ASTRDRISYNEQF
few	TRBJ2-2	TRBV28	ATLRSTGELF
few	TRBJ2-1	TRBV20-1	SAPIYNEQF
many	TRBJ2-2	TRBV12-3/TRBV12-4	ASHLDRGGSGELF
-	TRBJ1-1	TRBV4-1	ASSLTGGTNTEAF
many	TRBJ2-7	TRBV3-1	ASSRRDGAKQY
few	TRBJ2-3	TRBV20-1	SARAPGGLGAVTDTQY
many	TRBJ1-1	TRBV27	ASSPTKPGRYGAF
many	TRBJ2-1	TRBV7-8	ASSSRAGNEQF
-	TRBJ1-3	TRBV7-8	ASSLTGGHTIY
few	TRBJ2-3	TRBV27	ASSLWTRNTDTQY
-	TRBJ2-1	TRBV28	ASSLGLAPNEQF
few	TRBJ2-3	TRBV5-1	ASSRGAGRETDTQY
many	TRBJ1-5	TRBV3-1	ASSLGGIQPQH
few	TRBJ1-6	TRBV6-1	ASRVRTGNNSPLH
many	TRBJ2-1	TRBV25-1	ASSEYIGQGQQF
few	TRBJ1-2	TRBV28	ASDDRVGLFGYT
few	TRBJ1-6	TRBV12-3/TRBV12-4	ASSLSGGGLNSPLH